One sample yielded the 13 T cell receptor beta chains listed below, sequenced in a study of cytomegalovirus exposure and HLA in healthy donors. Primers for the PCR totalled 60 Vbeta and 13 Jbeta. Generated by immunoSEQ multiplex PCR, the TCRdb table keeps only in-frame clones and is missing some. The table includes about 150,000 clones, roughly 77% detected once. Source material: PBMCs. These receptors all stem from a man in his late teens or twenties in good health and CMV-seropositive.

This rearrangement joins TRBV5-6 to TRBJ2-7; perhaps TRBD2 as D (5 bases). V was pared by 5 bases and J by 1 base, with 13 bases between. CDR3 length equals 14 residues. Germline CDR1 and CDR2: SGHDT and YYEEEE. The CDR3 is CASRVSGGSYEQYF. The CDR3 DNA reads TGTGCCAGCAGAGTATCAGGAGGATCCTACGAGCAGTACTTC. The variable domain in full, completed from reference TRBV5-6 and TRBJ2-7, reads DAGVTQSPTHLIKTRGQQVTLRCSPKSGHDTVSWYQQALGQGPQFIFQYYEEEERQRGNFPDRFSGHQFPNYSSELNVNALLLGDSALYLCASRVSGGSYEQYFGPGTRLTVT.

The chain is built from TRBV2 and TRBJ2-4; D ambiguous. The CDR3 sequence is 14 residues long. Trimming took off 5 bases at V and 0 bases at J, with 8 bases between the two ends. Germline V gene sequence: CDR1 SNHLY, CDR2 FYNNEI. The chain's CDR3 is CASSRGPAKNIQYF. In nucleotides, the CDR3 is TGTGCCAGCAGTCGTGGGCCAGCCAAAAACATTCAGTACTTC.

The chain employs TRBV9 and TRBJ2-5; 11 bases align to TRBD2. Losses at the gene ends were 4 bases for V and 4 bases for J; bases not matched to a gene: 3. CDR1 and CDR2 from the germline V gene are SGDLS and YYNGEE. The CDR3 runs to 14 residues. The CDR3 loop is CASSLGTSGETQYF. CDR3 DNA: TGTGCCAGCAGCCTGGGGACTAGCGGAGAGACCCAGTACTTC.

V is TRBV4-1 and J is TRBJ1-5; D might be TRBD1 (5 bases). CDR1 and CDR2 from the germline V gene are MGHRA and YSYEKL. CDR3 length equals 15 residues. V dropped 3 bases and J dropped 6 bases, with 15 bases sitting between them. CDR3 protein: CASSHGLTGGQPQHF. The CDR3 bases are TGCGCCAGCAGCCACGGACTGACGGGGGGTCAGCCCCAGCATTTT.

The sample holds one count of this clone. In DNA, the CDR3 is TGTGCCAGCAGTCTTACCGTGACTCTTAGCTCCTACAATGAGCAGTTCTTC. This codes for CASSLTVTLSSYNEQFF. The chain combines TRBV28 with TRBJ2-1; D not certain. The CDR3 loop spans 17 amino acids. The germline gives CDR1 MDHEN, CDR2 SYDVKM. Trimming left V 5 bases short and J 0 bases short, with 17 bases between.

The chain joins TRBV28 to TRBJ1-1; D perhaps matches TRBD1 (5 bases). Per the germline V gene, CDR1 is MDHEN and CDR2 is SYDVKM. Trimming pared 5 bases from V and 1 base from J, leaving 14 bases between. The length of the CDR3 is 15 residues. CDR3 region: CASSPSGGKNTEAFF. The CDR3 DNA sequence: TGTGCCAGCAGTCCCAGTGGGGGGAAGAACACTGAAGCTTTCTTT.

The chain joins TRBV2 to TRBJ1-2, with D perhaps matching TRBD1 (5 bases). Per the germline V gene, CDR1 is SNHLY and CDR2 is FYNNEI. This CDR3 contains 13 residues. The V end lost 6 bases, the J end lost 8 bases, and 16 bases lay between the germline ends. The CDR3 is CASRGTWGDGYTF. For the CDR3, the DNA is TGTGCCAGCAGGGGGACCTGGGGGGACGGCTACACCTTC.

This clone was counted once. The genes are TRBV4-2 and TRBJ2-6; TRBD2 agrees at 13 bases. The germline gives CDR1 LGHNA, CDR2 YNFKEQ. The CDR3 contains 18 residues. Trimming at V came to 4 bases and at J to 1 base, leaving 4 bases not matched to a gene. CDR3 bases: TGTGCCAGCAGCCCTCGGACTAGCGGGAGTTCTGGGGCCAACGTCCTGACTTTC. This sequence encodes CASSPRTSGSSGANVLTF.

The genes are TRBV2 and TRBJ2-3, with 11 bases matching TRBD2. CDR3 size: 19 residues. Germline V gives CDR1 SNHLY, CDR2 FYNNEI. Germline trimming cut 7 bases from V and 2 bases from J; bases unmatched to any gene: 17. DNA for the CDR3: TGTGCCAGCAATATTTTCGACGACAGACTAGCGGGAAACACAGATACGCAGTATTTT. Its translation is CASNIFDDRLAGNTDTQYF.

This clone was detected only a few times. This sequence joins TRBV7-9 and TRBJ2-5; 7 nucleotides align to TRBD2. The CDR3 has 15 amino acids. Germline CDR1 SEHNR, CDR2 FQNEAQ (reference sequence). The V segment lost 3 bases and the J segment 4 bases; nucleotides outside the gene matches: 8. The chain's CDR3 is CASSFSTGGRETQYF. CDR3 sequence (DNA): TGTGCCAGCAGCTTTTCTACTGGCGGGAGAGAGACCCAGTACTTC. Together with reference TRBV7-9 and TRBJ2-5, the CDR3 gives the full variable domain: DTGVSQNPRHKITKRGQNVTFRCDPISEHNRLYWYRQTLGQGPEFLTYFQNEAQLEKSRLLSDRFSAERPKGSFSTLEIQRTEQGDSAMYLCASSFSTGGRETQYFGPGTRLLVL.

The table lists this clone with a few counts. V gene TRBV27 combines with J gene TRBJ2-1; 7 bases are shared with TRBD1. The CDR3 is 14 amino acids. Per the germline V gene, CDR1 is MNHEY and CDR2 is SMNVEV (reference sequence). The J segment lost 4 bases and the V segment lost 5 bases, leaving 5 bases of the junction unmatched. The CDR3 sequence: CASSRTTGYNEQFF. The CDR3, as DNA: TGTGCCAGCAGTCGCACGACAGGGTACAATGAGCAGTTCTTC.

CDR3 DNA sequence: TGTGCCAGCAGCCAGGCGAATCTCGGTCAGTACTTC. Residues: CASSQANLGQYF. V gene TRBV28 combines with J gene TRBJ2-7, with D uncertain. Deletions cut 6 bases from V and 10 bases from J, with 16 bases between. This CDR3 is 12 amino acids long. Germline values: CDR1 MDHEN, CDR2 SYDVKM.

This clone was detected once. Relative to the germline gene, one junction end is altered; a read error may explain this. The chain uses TRBV27 and TRBJ2-7; D might be TRBD1 (5 bases). Germline V gene lookup returns CDR1 MNHEY and CDR2 SMNVEV (reference sequence). This CDR3 comprises 14 residues. CDR3 bases: TGTGCCAGCAGAGATTCGACAGCCCTCGGCGAGCAGTGCTTC. As protein: CASRDSTALGEQCF.